Presented here are 21 T cell receptor beta chains from one specimen sequenced in a study of blood T cell repertoires in COVID-19. Method: immunoSEQ multiplex PCR; TCRdb's copy keeps in-frame clones and lacks some. The repertoire holds 250,000 to 350,000 clones, with roughly 87% as singletons. Sequenced input: peripheral blood. The receptor source for this set is a man in his late teens or twenties with active or convalescent COVID-19.

This clone was recorded only once. V gene TRBV10-3 combines with J gene TRBJ1-4; perhaps TRBD1 as D (5 bases). This CDR3 region has 16 residues. The V end was cut by 4 bases, the J end by 3 bases, with 15 bases between. Looked up from germline, CDR1 is ENHRY and CDR2 is SYGVKD. In DNA form, the CDR3 reads TGTGCCATCAGTGGGGGGACGGGAGGCGCTAATGAAAAACTGTTTTTT. Amino acid sequence: CAISGGTGGANEKLFF.

V gene TRBV6-5 combines with J gene TRBJ1-2, with 8 bases aligning to TRBD1. Trimming removed 10 bases from V and 6 bases from J; junction bases left unmatched: 7. The germline V gene has CDR1 MNHEY and CDR2 SVGAGI. CDR3 length equals 12 residues. CDR3 coding DNA: TGTGCCACACGGACAGGGCGCCATGGCTACACCTTC. This encodes CATRTGRHGYTF.

The chain has TRBV10-1 and TRBJ2-5; D possibly corresponds to TRBD1 (5 bases). Per the germline V gene, CDR1 is WNHNN and CDR2 is SYGVQD (reference sequence). This CDR3 comprises 12 residues. The germline V and J ends were trimmed by 7 bases and 4 bases, with 10 bases remaining between them. The CDR3 is CASTSRGETQYF. In DNA, the CDR3 is TGCGCCAGCACTTCAAGGGGAGAGACCCAGTACTTC.

This clone occurred once. The rearrangement uses TRBV10-2 and TRBJ2-2, with 8 bases aligning to TRBD2. V shed 0 bases, J shed 2 bases, and the junction held 5 bases outside the gene matches. The CDR3 extends over 17 amino acids. Per the germline V gene, CDR1 is WSHSY and CDR2 is SAAADI. As DNA, the CDR3 is TGCGCCAGCAGTGAGTCGATGCGGGGGGATAACACCGGGGAGCTGTTTTTT. Translating it yields CASSESMRGDNTGELFF.

The chain combines TRBV5-6 with TRBJ2-7; 12 bases line up with TRBD2. Germline values: CDR1 SGHDT, CDR2 YYEEEE. Germline trimming cut 4 bases from V and 1 base from J; bases unmatched to any gene: 9. The CDR3 spans 17 residues. CDR3 nucleotide sequence: TGTGCCAGCAGCCTAGGACTAGCGGGGCCCCGGTCCTACGAGCAGTACTTC. Its protein product is CASSLGLAGPRSYEQYF.

The chain is built from TRBV9 and TRBJ1-1; D is uncertain. The V gene's germline CDR1 is SGDLS and CDR2 YYNGEE. The V and J ends lost 3 bases and 3 bases respectively, with 15 bases between them. The CDR3 spans 15 residues. The CDR3 is CASSGFGGSYTEAFF. CDR3 in DNA: TGTGCCAGCAGCGGGTTCGGCGGATCCTACACTGAAGCTTTCTTT.

The rearrangement joins TRBV6-4 to TRBJ2-1; tentatively, D is TRBD1 (6 bases). In germline, CDR1 is MRHNA, CDR2 SNTAGT. This CDR3 has 13 residues. V lost 6 bases to trimming and J lost 6 bases, with 12 bases between them. CDR3: CASSVTGSNEQFF. The CDR3 DNA is TGTGCCAGCAGCGTCACAGGGAGCAATGAGCAGTTCTTC.

The gene calls are TRBV5-1 and TRBJ1-2, with D perhaps TRBD1 (5 bases). The CDR3 spans 13 residues. The V end was cut by 7 bases, the J end by 0 bases, with 10 bases between. Germline assignment: CDR1 SGHRS and CDR2 YFSETQ. CDR3 in amino acids: CASSDKTNYGYTF. For the CDR3, the DNA is TGCGCCAGCTCGGACAAGACTAACTATGGCTACACCTTC.

The chain carries TRBV5-1 and TRBJ2-1; D uncertain. Germline V gives CDR1 SGHRS, CDR2 YFSETQ. The CDR3 has 11 residues. Trimming removed 4 bases at V and 5 bases at J, with 4 bases between. The CDR3 nucleotides are TGCGCCAGCAGCCTCCACAATGAGCAGTTCTTC. Translated, it gives CASSLHNEQFF.

The chain uses TRBV4-2 and TRBJ2-5, with a weak D call TRBD2 (7 bases). This CDR3 contains 14 residues. Between the trimmed V and J ends, which lost 1 base and 4 bases, there was a span of 10 bases. Germline-derived CDR1 and CDR2 are LGHNA and YNFKEQ. The CDR3 region is CASSQGGGRETQYF. DNA of the CDR3: TGTGCCAGCAGCCAAGGGGGGGGGCGAGAGACCCAGTACTTC.

The genes are TRBV18 and TRBJ2-2; no reliable D call. Trimming stripped 3 bases from V and 6 bases from J, with 5 bases between. Germline CDR1 and CDR2: KGHSH and LQKENI. CDR3 length: 12 amino acids. The CDR3 DNA follows: TGTGCCAGCTCACCGGCTCCCGGGGAGCTGTTTTTT. It yields the protein CASSPAPGELFF.

The chain carries TRBV6-5 and TRBJ2-4, with D perhaps matching TRBD1 (5 bases). With 6 bases removed from V and 6 bases from J, the gap between germline ends came to 15 bases. CDR3 length: 14 amino acids. CDR1 is MNHEY, CDR2 SVGAGI, per germline. The CDR3: CASRSDRVGNIQYF. For the CDR3, the DNA is TGTGCCAGCAGATCCGACAGAGTGGGAAACATTCAGTACTTC.

V is TRBV2 and J is TRBJ1-2; maybe TRBD1 (5 bases). The CDR3 is 13 amino acids. The V end was cut by 5 bases, the J end by 5 bases, with 12 bases between. Germline loops: CDR1 SNHLY, CDR2 FYNNEI. The chain's CDR3 is CASSFDRPYGYTF. CDR3 nucleotide sequence: TGTGCCAGCAGTTTCGACAGACCGTATGGCTACACCTTC. The full variable domain, rest sourced from reference TRBV2 and TRBJ1-2, is EPEVTQTPSHQVTQMGQEVILRCVPISNHLYFYWYRQILGQKVEFLVSFYNNEISEKSEIFDDQFSVERPDGSNFTLKIRSTKLEDSAMYFCASSFDRPYGYTFGSGTRLTVV.

The chain employs TRBV20-1 and TRBJ2-2; TRBD1 agrees at 9 bases. The CDR3 runs 14 residues. Germline V lookup: CDR1 DFQATT, CDR2 SNEGSKA (reference sequence). After removal of 3 bases from V and 3 bases from J, the junction contained 2 bases not matched to a gene. The CDR3 spells CSASTGGHTGELFF. In DNA form, the CDR3 reads TGCAGTGCTAGTACAGGGGGCCACACCGGGGAGCTGTTTTTT.

The rearrangement uses TRBV5-1 and TRBJ2-2; TRBD1 aligns across 11 bases. V was clipped by 2 bases and J by 4 bases; unmatched bases: 1. CDR1 and CDR2 from the germline V gene are SGHRS and YFSETQ. This CDR3 contains 15 residues. The CDR3, as DNA: TGCGCCAGCAGCTTCGGGACAGGGGGCACCGGGGAGCTGTTTTTT. It encodes CASSFGTGGTGELFF.

This chain links TRBV2 with TRBJ2-7; 8 bases align to TRBD1. The CDR3 is 13 amino acids. V was clipped by 8 bases and J by 2 bases; unmatched bases: 5. Germline V gene data show CDR1 as SNHLY and CDR2 as FYNNEI. In DNA, the CDR3 is TGTGCCAGCGCCCGGGACAGGACCTACGAGCAGTACTTC. Its protein is CASARDRTYEQYF.

This clone showed up just a few times. The chain links TRBV5-1 to TRBJ1-1; TRBD1 aligns across 8 bases. V shed 8 bases and J 3 bases; nucleotides not matched to a gene: 18. This CDR3 contains 17 residues. Looked up from germline, CDR1 is SGHRS and CDR2 is YFSETQ. The CDR3 bases are TGCGCCAGTATGCGGTCCGACAGGGGAAGTGTGTACACTGAAGCTTTCTTT. This gives the protein CASMRSDRGSVYTEAFF.

The V and J genes are TRBV2 and TRBJ2-3, with TRBD2 matching over 9 bases. The junction had 6 bases not matched to a gene; V was cut back by 6 bases and J by 2 bases. Germline CDR1 is SNHLY and CDR2 is FYNNEI. CDR3 size: 15 residues. CDR3 residues: CASRPTSGATDTQYF. The CDR3 DNA sequence: TGTGCCAGCAGACCGACTAGCGGAGCCACAGATACGCAGTATTTT.

The CDR3 DNA reads TGCGCCAGCAGCCAAGAACTAGGGCATGGCTACACCTTC. Protein product: CASSQELGHGYTF. The genes are TRBV4-3 and TRBJ1-2, with D hard to call. CDR1 is LGHNA, CDR2 YSLEER, per germline. Trimming removed 0 bases from V and 6 bases from J, with 8 bases in between. CDR3 length equals 13 residues.

Only a few counts were recorded for this clone. The rearrangement uses TRBV3-1 (or the pseudogene TRBV3-2) and TRBJ1-1, with no clear D. V shed 1 base and J shed 0 bases, with 9 bases lying between them. This CDR3 has 15 residues. From germline, CDR1 is LGHDT and CDR2 YNNKEL (reference sequence). CDR3 sequence reads: CASSQVGAMNTEAFF. The CDR3 DNA follows: TGTGCCAGCAGCCAAGTCGGAGCAATGAACACTGAAGCTTTCTTT.

This chain connects TRBV5-3 to TRBJ2-7; TRBD2 agrees at 13 bases. TRBV5-3 is an ORF; its function is uncertain. This CDR3 contains 17 residues. J gave up 2 bases and V 3 bases, and 8 bases lay outside the gene matches. CDR3 in DNA: TGTGCCAGAAGCTGGCCGGGACTAGCGGGGAAAACCTACGAGCAGTACTTC. Protein: CARSWPGLAGKTYEQYF.